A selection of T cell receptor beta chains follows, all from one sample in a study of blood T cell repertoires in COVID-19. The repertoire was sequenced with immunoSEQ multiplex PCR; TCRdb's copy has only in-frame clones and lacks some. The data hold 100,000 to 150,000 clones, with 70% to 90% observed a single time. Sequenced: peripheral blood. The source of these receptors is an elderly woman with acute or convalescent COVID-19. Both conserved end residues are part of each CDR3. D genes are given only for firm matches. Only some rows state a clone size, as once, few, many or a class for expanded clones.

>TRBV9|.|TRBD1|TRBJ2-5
TGTGCCAGCAGCCCGGGACAGCTCCAAGAGACCCAGTACTTC
CASSPGQLQETQYF
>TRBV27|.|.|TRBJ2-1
TGTGCCACGATAGACTACAATGAGCAGTTCTTC
CATIDYNEQFF
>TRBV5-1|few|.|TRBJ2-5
TGCGCCAGCAGCCGCCGACAGGCCCAAGAGACCCAGTACTTC
CASSRRQAQETQYF
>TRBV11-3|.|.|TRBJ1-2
TGTGCCAACTTCCCCAGGGTGGGATTTAACTATGGCTACACCTTC
CANFPRVGFNYGYTF
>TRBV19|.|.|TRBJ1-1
TGTGCCAGTAGTAGTCGGGAGAGCACTGAAGCTTTCTTT
CASSSRESTEAFF
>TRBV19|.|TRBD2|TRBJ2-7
TGTGCCAGTAGTACTACCACGGGACTAGCGGGGACCTACGAGCAGTACTTC
CASSTTTGLAGTYEQYF
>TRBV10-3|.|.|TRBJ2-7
TGTGCCATCAGTGGGGGCACCACCTACGAGCAGTACTTC
CAISGGTTYEQYF
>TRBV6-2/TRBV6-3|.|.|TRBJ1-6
TGTGCCAGCAGTTACTCAGGAGGTAATTCACCCCTCCACTTT
CASSYSGGNSPLHF
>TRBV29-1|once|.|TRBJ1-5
TGCAGCGTTGGGGGCAGCAATCAGCCCCAGCATTTT
CSVGGSNQPQHF
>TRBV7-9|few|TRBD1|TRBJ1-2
TGTGCCAGCAGCTTAGCAGGGGGCTTCGATGGCTACACCTTC
CASSLAGGFDGYTF
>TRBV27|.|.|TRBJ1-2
TGTGCCAGCAGTAAAGAGGGCCAACGGAGTGGGGGCTACACCTTC
CASSKEGQRSGGYTF
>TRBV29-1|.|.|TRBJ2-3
TGCAGCGTTGTACAGGGCACAGATACGCAGTATTTT
CSVVQGTDTQYF
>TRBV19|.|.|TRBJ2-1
TGTGCCAGTAGCCCCCGGACAGCTTCACCCAATGAGCAGTTCTTC
CASSPRTASPNEQFF
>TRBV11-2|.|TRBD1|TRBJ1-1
TGTGCCAGCAGCTTAGGTCGGGACAGGGGAGGGACTGAAGCTTTCTTT
CASSLGRDRGGTEAFF
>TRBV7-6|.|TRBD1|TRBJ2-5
TGTGCCAGCAGTTCGCAGGGGGCGCGGGGAGAGACCCAGTACTTC
CASSSQGARGETQYF
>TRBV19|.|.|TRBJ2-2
TGTGCCAGTAGTACGCGGTACGGGGAGCTGTTTTTT
CASSTRYGELFF
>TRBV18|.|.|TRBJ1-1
TGTGCCAGCTCACCAACGGGTGATGAAGCTTTCTTT
CASSPTGDEAFF
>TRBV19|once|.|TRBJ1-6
TGTGCCAGTGCGACTCAGGGGAGCTCCTATAATTCACCCCTCCACTTT
CASATQGSSYNSPLHF
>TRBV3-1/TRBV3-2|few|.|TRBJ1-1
TGTGCCAGCAGCCCCGGTGCCCGCGCTGAAGCTTTCTTT
CASSPGARAEAFF
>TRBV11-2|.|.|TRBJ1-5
TGTGCCACATTGGGCCCTAGCGGGGTGTGGGATCAGCCCCAGCATTTT
CATLGPSGVWDQPQHF
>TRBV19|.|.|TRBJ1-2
TGTGCCAGTAGTATAGGTTCTAAAGCCGGCTACACCTTC
CASSIGSKAGYTF
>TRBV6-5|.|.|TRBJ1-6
TGTGCCAGCTCATCGAGCTCCTATAATTCACCCCTCCACTTT
CASSSSSYNSPLHF
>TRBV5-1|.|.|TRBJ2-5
TGCGCCAGCAGCCGCGGGGGCCCCCAAGAGACCCAGTACTTC
CASSRGGPQETQYF
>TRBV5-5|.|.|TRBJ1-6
TGTGCCAGCAGCTTCCAGGGCAGAGTTAATTCACCCCTCCACTTT
CASSFQGRVNSPLHF
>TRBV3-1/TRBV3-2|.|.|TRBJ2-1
TGTGCCAGCATAGAGTCAGGGGCCGTTGAGCAGTTCTTC
CASIESGAVEQFF
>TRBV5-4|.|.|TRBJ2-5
TGTGCCAGCAGCGGAGTGGGCAGGGGAGCCCCCACCCCGAGGGAGACCCAGTACTTC
CASSGVGRGAPTPRETQYF
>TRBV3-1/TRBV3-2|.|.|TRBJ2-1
TGTGCCAGCAGCCAAGTCTCTGGGAGGAGTTACAATGAGCAGTTCTTC
CASSQVSGRSYNEQFF
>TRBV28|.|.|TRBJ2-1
TGTGCCAGCATTTCCTCCAGCGGGTACAATGAGCAGTTCTTC
CASISSSGYNEQFF
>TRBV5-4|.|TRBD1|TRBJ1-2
TGTGCCAGCAGGGGGGACAGGGATCGGAGTAACTATGGCTACACCTTC
CASRGDRDRSNYGYTF
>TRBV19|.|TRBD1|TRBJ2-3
TGTGCCAGTAGTAGCCAAGGACAGGTGAGCACAGATACGCAGTATTTT
CASSSQGQVSTDTQYF
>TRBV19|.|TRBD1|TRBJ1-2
TGTGCCAGTAGTATTGGACAGGCCAGACTTAACTATGGCTACACCTTC
CASSIGQARLNYGYTF
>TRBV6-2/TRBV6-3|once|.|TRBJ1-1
TGTGCCAGCAGTTACTCGAGGTCCCGGCTAACAGGCCCGAAGGCTAACACTGAAGCTTTCTTT
CASSYSRSRLTGPKANTEAFF
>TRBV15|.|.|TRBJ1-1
TGTGCCACCAGCAGAGATAGTAGGGGCTTAGAAGCTTTCTTT
CATSRDSRGLEAFF
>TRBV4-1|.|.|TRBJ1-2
TGCGCCAGCAGCCAAGAGTGGAACAGCCTAGGCTACACCTTC
CASSQEWNSLGYTF
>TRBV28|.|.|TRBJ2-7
TGTGCCAGCAGTACTCTAGGGAGGCCGACGTACTTC
CASSTLGRPTYF
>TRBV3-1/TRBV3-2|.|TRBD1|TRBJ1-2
TGTGCCAGCAGCCAAGGGGACAGGGGGGGGTATGGCTACACCTTC
CASSQGDRGGYGYTF
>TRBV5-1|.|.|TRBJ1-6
TGCGCCAGCAGCCGGGGGGCCAGAGATAATTCACCCCTCCACTTT
CASSRGARDNSPLHF
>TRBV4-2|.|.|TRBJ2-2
TGTGCCAGCAGCCAACCGCAGGAGAACACCGGGGAGCTGTTTTTT
CASSQPQENTGELFF
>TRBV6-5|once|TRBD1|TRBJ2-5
TGTGCCAGCAGTTACTCGCAGGGGGCGAGGGCAACCCAGTACTTC
CASSYSQGARATQYF
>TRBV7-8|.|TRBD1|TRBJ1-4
TGTGCCAGCAGCTCCAGGGGGGTTGCAACTAATGAAAAACTGTTTTTT
CASSSRGVATNEKLFF
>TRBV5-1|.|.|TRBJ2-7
TGCGCCAGCAGCTTTACGGGACTCGGAGAATACGAGCAGTACTTC
CASSFTGLGEYEQYF
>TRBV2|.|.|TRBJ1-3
TGTGCCAGCAGTACCCGGGGTGGAAACACCATATATTTT
CASSTRGGNTIYF
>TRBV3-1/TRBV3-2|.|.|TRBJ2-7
TGTGCCAGCAGCCTCTCGACTAGGGGCGAGCAGTACTTC
CASSLSTRGEQYF
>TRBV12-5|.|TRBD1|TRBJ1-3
TGTGCTAGTGCCCGGACAGGGGGAGACACCATATATTTT
CASARTGGDTIYF
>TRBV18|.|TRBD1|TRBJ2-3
TGTGCCAGCTCACCAGTTCCCACAGGGGCGAGAGGCACAGATACGCAGTATTTT
CASSPVPTGARGTDTQYF